The next 26 T cell receptor beta chains were all read from a single sample in a study of blood T cell repertoires in COVID-19. TCRdb keeps only in-frame clones here, not all; method: immunoSEQ multiplex PCR. Of roughly 100,000 clones in the sample, 70% to 90% were seen once. The specimen was peripheral blood. These receptor sequences come from a man aged 45-65 years with active COVID-19.

V and J are TRBV15 and TRBJ1-3; D is unresolved. The CDR3 is 12 amino acids. V was clipped by 3 bases and J by 8 bases, with 8 bases between them. Germline CDR1 LNHNV, CDR2 YYDKDF (reference sequence). As DNA, the CDR3 is TGTGCCACCAGCAGGCCTTCGGACACCATATATTTT. Translated, it gives CATSRPSDTIYF.

The gene calls are TRBV27 and TRBJ1-2; D not resolved. Germline CDR1 is MNHEY and CDR2 is SMNVEV (reference sequence). Trimming stripped 0 bases from V and 0 bases from J, with 8 bases between. CDR3 length: 15 residues. The CDR3 sequence is CASSLSGRTNYGYTF. The CDR3 DNA is TGTGCCAGCAGTTTATCCGGCAGGACTAACTATGGCTACACCTTC.

This clone was observed a handful of times. J is TRBJ1-3 and V is TRBV5-4, with 7 bases that match TRBD1. CDR1 and CDR2 from the germline V gene are SGHNT and YYREEE (reference sequence). The V segment lost 4 bases and the J segment 4 bases; nucleotides outside the gene matches: 2. The CDR3 contains 13 residues. The CDR3 sequence is CASSQQGGNTIYF. The CDR3 DNA is TGTGCCAGCAGCCAACAGGGGGGAAACACCATATATTTT.

CDR3 nucleotide sequence: TGTGCCAGCAGCTTAGGTGGGACAGGGGAAAATGAAGCTTTCTTT. This sequence encodes CASSLGGTGENEAFF. The chain combines TRBV11-3 with TRBJ1-1; 10 bases align to TRBD1. The CDR3 contains 15 residues. J was trimmed by 7 bases and V by 1 base; bases with no gene match: 6. Germline assignment: CDR1 SGHNT and CDR2 YENEEA.

The genes are TRBV28 and TRBJ1-1; TRBD1 matches at 8 bases. Germline V gene sequence: CDR1 MDHEN, CDR2 SYDVKM. The CDR3 spans 14 residues. Unmatched junction bases numbered 9, after V lost 4 bases and J lost 8 bases. Here the CDR3 DNA reads TGTGCCAGCAGTTACCCCGGGACAGGAAGAGAAGCTTTCTTT. It specifies CASSYPGTGREAFF.

V is TRBV6-5 and J is TRBJ1-1; 9 bases line up with TRBD1. Germline V gene lookup returns CDR1 MNHEY and CDR2 SVGAGI. The CDR3 covers 15 residues. J lost 10 bases, V lost 0 bases, and 9 bases had no gene match. CDR3 amino acids: CASSYSDRGGLGAFF. In DNA form, the CDR3 reads TGTGCCAGCAGTTACTCGGACAGGGGCGGGCTCGGAGCTTTCTTT.

V gene TRBV2 combines with J gene TRBJ1-5, with D possibly TRBD1 on 6 matching bases. From germline, CDR1 is SNHLY and CDR2 FYNNEI. This CDR3 spans 15 amino acids. V lost 5 bases, J lost 6 bases, and 17 bases lay in between. This CDR3 reads CASSPGQSSAQPQHF. CDR3 in DNA: TGTGCCAGCAGTCCGGGACAATCTTCGGCTCAGCCCCAGCATTTT.

CDR3: CASSPGQGARSFTEAFF. CDR3 nucleotide sequence: TGTGCCAGCAGCCCGGGACAGGGGGCGCGGTCTTTCACTGAAGCTTTCTTT. V gene TRBV5-8 combines with J gene TRBJ1-1; 12 positions match TRBD1. V shed 4 bases and J 4 bases; nucleotides not matched to a gene: 11. Germline loops: CDR1 SGHTS, CDR2 YDEGEE. This CDR3 region has 17 residues.

The CDR3: CASSTWTGTTDTQYF. For the CDR3, the DNA is TGTGCCAGCAGTACCTGGACAGGGACTACAGATACGCAGTATTTT. The chain couples TRBV27 to TRBJ2-3, with 8 bases matching TRBD1. Losses at the gene ends were 5 bases for V and 3 bases for J; bases not matched to a gene: 7. Germline V gene sequence: CDR1 MNHEY, CDR2 SMNVEV (reference sequence). This CDR3 is 15 amino acids long.

V usage is TRBV3-1 (or the pseudogene TRBV3-2) and J usage is TRBJ2-1, with TRBD2 matching over 8 bases. CDR3 size: 15 residues. Trimming at V came to 1 base and at J to 10 bases, leaving 9 bases not matched to a gene. Germline CDR1 is LGHDT and CDR2 is YNNKEL (reference sequence). In nucleotides, the CDR3 is TGTGCCAGCAGCCAAGGCCGGGGGGGCTTATGGGAGCAGTTCTTC. It translates to CASSQGRGGLWEQFF.

The chain uses TRBV5-1 and TRBJ2-5, with 9 positions matching TRBD2. Trimming at V came to 1 base and at J to 4 bases, leaving 5 bases not matched to a gene. The CDR3 is 15 residues long. Germline V gene data show CDR1 as SGHRS and CDR2 as YFSETQ. In DNA form, the CDR3 reads TGCGCCAGCAGCTTGAGTAGCGGGGGTGGAGAGACCCAGTACTTC. It translates to CASSLSSGGGETQYF. Full variable domain (remainder filled in from reference TRBV5-1 and TRBJ2-5): KAGVTQTPRYLIKTRGQQVTLSCSPISGHRSVSWYQQTPGQGLQFLFEYFSETQRNKGNFPGRFSGRQFSNSRSEMNVSTLELGDSALYLCASSLSSGGGETQYFGPGTRLLVL.

This chain joins TRBV5-1 and TRBJ2-6; D call uncertain. CDR3 length equals 14 residues. Germline values: CDR1 SGHRS, CDR2 YFSETQ. The ends were cut back, 7 bases at V and 4 bases at J, with 12 bases in the middle. CDR3 amino acids: CASGDASGANVLTF. CDR3 DNA sequence: TGCGCCAGCGGAGATGCGTCGGGGGCCAACGTCCTGACTTTC.

The chain is built from TRBV19 and TRBJ2-1, with TRBD2 matching over 10 bases. The CDR3 sequence is 17 residues long. Looked up from germline, CDR1 is LNHDA and CDR2 is SQIVND (reference sequence). The trim removed 5 bases at V and 1 base at J, leaving 8 bases unmatched. The CDR3 coding sequence is TGTGCCAGTAGTTCGACCGGGACTAGCGTATCCTACAATGAGCAGTTCTTC. Protein product: CASSSTGTSVSYNEQFF.

The J gene is TRBJ2-3, the V gene TRBV11-1; 10 positions agree with TRBD2. The CDR3 loop spans 14 amino acids. V lost 5 bases to trimming and J lost 4 bases; unmatched junction nucleotides: 3. Germline lookup yields CDR1 SGHAT and CDR2 FQDESV (reference sequence). CDR3 sequence: CASSPSGRADTQYF. In DNA form, the CDR3 reads TGTGCCAGCAGCCCTAGCGGGAGAGCAGATACGCAGTATTTT. Full variable domain (remainder filled in from reference TRBV11-1 and TRBJ2-3): EAEVAQSPRYKITEKSQAVAFWCDPISGHATLYWYRQILGQGPELLVQFQDESVVDDSQLPKDRFSAERLKGVDSTLKIQPAELGDSAMYLCASSPSGRADTQYFGPGTRLTVL.

V usage is TRBV2 and J usage is TRBJ2-7, with TRBD1 matching over 8 bases. The CDR3 consists of 12 residues. Germline V CDR1 and CDR2: SNHLY, FYNNEI. V lost 5 bases to trimming and J lost 6 bases; unmatched junction nucleotides: 3. The DNA of the CDR3 is TGTGCCAGCAGTTCCGACAGGGGCGAGCAGTACTTC. It is translated as CASSSDRGEQYF.

By sample fraction, this clone is medium-sized. The chain uses TRBV3-1 (or the pseudogene TRBV3-2) and TRBJ2-1; D is unresolved. The CDR3 length is 15 residues. V lost 3 bases, J lost 0 bases, and 9 bases lay in between. Germline assignment: CDR1 LGHDT and CDR2 YNNKEL (reference sequence). DNA for the CDR3: TGTGCCAGCAGCCAGACTCCTACCTCCTACAATGAGCAGTTCTTC. This sequence encodes CASSQTPTSYNEQFF.

The rearrangement uses TRBV6-1 and TRBJ2-3, with TRBD2 matching 9 bases. This CDR3 is built from 17 residues. The germline gives CDR1 MNHNS, CDR2 SASEGT. V was clipped by 0 bases and J by 5 bases; unmatched bases: 9. The CDR3: CASSEAERGAPRDTQYF. CDR3 sequence (DNA): TGTGCCAGCAGTGAAGCGGAGCGGGGGGCCCCCCGAGATACGCAGTATTTT.

CDR3 sequence reads: CASGRTREGQYF. The CDR3 nucleotides read TGTGCCAGCGGCCGGACTAGAGAAGGCCAGTACTTC. The chain has TRBV18 and TRBJ2-5; 7 bases fit TRBD2. The ends lost 8 bases at V and 10 bases at J; junction bases unmatched: 10. There are 12 residues in the CDR3. Germline CDR1 is KGHSH and CDR2 is LQKENI.

The genes are TRBV18 and TRBJ2-7; tentatively, D is TRBD2 (6 bases). Per the germline V gene, CDR1 is KGHSH and CDR2 is LQKENI. CDR3 length equals 13 residues. V gave up 2 bases and J gave up 13 bases, with 18 bases separating them. In DNA, the CDR3 is TGTGCCAGCTCACCAGGGGACTCGAGGGGCAGCTACTTC. Amino acids: CASSPGDSRGSYF.

For the CDR3, the DNA is TGTGCCAGCACTGGTACAGGGTCCTCTGGAAACACCATATATTTT. Translated: CASTGTGSSGNTIYF. V and J are TRBV6-6 and TRBJ1-3; the D gene is possibly TRBD1 (6 bases). V lost 7 bases to trimming and J lost 0 bases, with 13 bases between them. There are 15 residues in the CDR3. CDR1 and CDR2 from the germline V gene are MNHNY and SVGAGI (reference sequence).

This clone was observed once. The J gene is TRBJ2-1, the V gene TRBV5-6; D is possibly TRBD2 (7 bases). Germline V gene data show CDR1 as SGHDT and CDR2 as YYEEEE. This CDR3 is built from 15 residues. V lost 5 bases, J lost 8 bases, and 20 bases lay in between. CDR3 region: CASRSTGGRTDEQFF. In nucleotides, the CDR3 is TGTGCCAGCAGGTCAACGGGGGGCAGAACCGATGAGCAGTTCTTC.

The gene calls are TRBV6-5 and TRBJ1-2; the D is unclear. The CDR3 runs to 12 residues. V lost 6 bases and J lost 4, with 9 bases in between. Germline V lookup: CDR1 MNHEY, CDR2 SVGAGI. In DNA form, the CDR3 reads TGTGCCAGCAGCCTTGGAGGCTATGGCTACACCTTC. Protein product: CASSLGGYGYTF.

The chain links TRBV15 to TRBJ1-4; D is possibly TRBD1 (5 bases). Trimming took 1 base from V and 7 from J, leaving 13 bases between them. The CDR3 totals 15 residues. In germline, CDR1 is LNHNV, CDR2 YYDKDF (reference sequence). The CDR3 region has the DNA TGTGCCACCAGCAGAGGGGGTCAGGGCGGTGAAAAACTGTTTTTT. Translated, it gives CATSRGGQGGEKLFF.

This clone was counted between two and nine times. The V call is TRBV25-1, the J call TRBJ2-7; D gene ambiguous. This CDR3 spans 12 amino acids. Germline V CDR1 and CDR2: MGHDK, SYGVNS. The ends were cut back, 1 base at V and 5 bases at J, with 6 bases in the middle. CDR3 in DNA: TGTGCCAGCAGTGAATCCCCAAACGAGCAGTACTTC. Residues: CASSESPNEQYF.

In its sample, this clone was seen once. DNA of the CDR3: TGTGCCAGCAGTTTACCTAGCGGGGGGGCGACCAATGAGCAGTTCTTC. It translates to CASSLPSGGATNEQFF. This chain connects TRBV7-2 to TRBJ2-1; 12 bases are shared with TRBD2. V lost 6 bases, J lost 6 bases, and 9 bases stayed unmatched. The CDR3 sequence is 16 residues long. Germline CDR1 is SGHTA and CDR2 is FQGNSA. Together with reference TRBV7-2 and TRBJ2-1, the CDR3 gives the full variable domain: GAGVSQSPSNKVTEKGKDVELRCDPISGHTALYWYRQSLGQGLEFLIYFQGNSAPDKSGLPSDRFSAERTGGSVSTLTIQRTQQEDSAVYLCASSLPSGGATNEQFFGPGTRLTVL.

J is TRBJ2-1 and V is TRBV11-2, with D perhaps matching TRBD1 (6 bases). From germline, CDR1 is SGHAT and CDR2 FQNNGV. This CDR3 contains 12 residues. V shed 6 bases and J shed 7 bases, with 10 bases lying between them. For the CDR3, the DNA is TGTGCCAGCAGGGACCAGGGGAATGAGCAGTTCTTC. It encodes CASRDQGNEQFF.